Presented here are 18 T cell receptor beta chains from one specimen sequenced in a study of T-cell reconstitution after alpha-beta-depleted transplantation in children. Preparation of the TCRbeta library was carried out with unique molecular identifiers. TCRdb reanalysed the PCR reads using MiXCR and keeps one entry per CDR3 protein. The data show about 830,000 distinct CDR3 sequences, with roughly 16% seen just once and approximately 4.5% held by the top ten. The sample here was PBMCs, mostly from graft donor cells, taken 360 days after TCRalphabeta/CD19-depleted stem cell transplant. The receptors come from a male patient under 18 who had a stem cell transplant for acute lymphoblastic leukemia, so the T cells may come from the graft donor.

The CDR3 sequence is CASSRGAGPYYEQYF. The CDR3 nucleotides are TGTGCCAGCAGTCGCGGGGCAGGCCCTTACTACGAGCAGTACTTC. V gene TRBV12-3 or TRBV12-4 combines with J gene TRBJ2-7, with D possibly being TRBD2 (6 bases). The CDR3 extends over 15 amino acids. V was pared by 5 bases and J by 3 bases, with 17 bases between.

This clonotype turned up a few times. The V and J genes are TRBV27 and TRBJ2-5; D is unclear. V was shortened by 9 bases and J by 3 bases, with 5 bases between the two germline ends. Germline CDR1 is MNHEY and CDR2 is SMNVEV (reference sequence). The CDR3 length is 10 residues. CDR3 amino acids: CARLEETQYF. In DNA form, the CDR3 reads TGTGCCAGATTAGAAGAGACCCAGTACTTC.

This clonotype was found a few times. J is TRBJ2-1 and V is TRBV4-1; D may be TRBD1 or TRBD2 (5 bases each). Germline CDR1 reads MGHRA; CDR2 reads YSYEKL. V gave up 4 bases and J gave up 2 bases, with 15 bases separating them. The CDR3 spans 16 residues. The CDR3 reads CASSLTTGTTYNEQFF. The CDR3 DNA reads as TGCGCCAGCAGCCTCACCACCGGGACCACCTACAATGAGCAGTTCTTC.

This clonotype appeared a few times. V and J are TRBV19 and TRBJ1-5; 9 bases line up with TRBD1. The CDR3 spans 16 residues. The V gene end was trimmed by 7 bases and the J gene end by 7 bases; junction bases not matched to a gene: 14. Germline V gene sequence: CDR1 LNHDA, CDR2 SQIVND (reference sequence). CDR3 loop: CASKPLGQGKEQPQHF. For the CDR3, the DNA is TGTGCCAGTAAACCTTTGGGACAGGGCAAGGAACAGCCCCAGCATTTT.

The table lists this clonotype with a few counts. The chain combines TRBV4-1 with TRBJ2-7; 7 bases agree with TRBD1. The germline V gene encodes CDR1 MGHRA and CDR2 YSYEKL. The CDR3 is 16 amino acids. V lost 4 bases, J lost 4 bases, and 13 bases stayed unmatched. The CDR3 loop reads CASSLLPGQRPYEQYF. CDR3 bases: TGCGCCAGCAGCCTATTGCCGGGACAGCGCCCTTACGAGCAGTACTTC.

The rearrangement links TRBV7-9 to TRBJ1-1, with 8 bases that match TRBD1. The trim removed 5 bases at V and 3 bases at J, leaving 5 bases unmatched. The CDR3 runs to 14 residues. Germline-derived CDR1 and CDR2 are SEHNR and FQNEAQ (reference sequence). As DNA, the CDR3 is TGTGCCAGCAGCCCGACAGGGGTGGACACTGAAGCTTTCTTT. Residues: CASSPTGVDTEAFF.

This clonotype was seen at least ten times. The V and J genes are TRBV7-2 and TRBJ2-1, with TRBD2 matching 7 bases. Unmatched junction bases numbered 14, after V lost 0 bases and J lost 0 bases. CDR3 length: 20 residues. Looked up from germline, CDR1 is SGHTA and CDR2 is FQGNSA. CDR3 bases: TGTGCCAGCAGCTTAGCTGGCGGGAGAGTTCTTCCAAGCTCCTACAATGAGCAGTTCTTC. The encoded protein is CASSLAGGRVLPSSYNEQFF.

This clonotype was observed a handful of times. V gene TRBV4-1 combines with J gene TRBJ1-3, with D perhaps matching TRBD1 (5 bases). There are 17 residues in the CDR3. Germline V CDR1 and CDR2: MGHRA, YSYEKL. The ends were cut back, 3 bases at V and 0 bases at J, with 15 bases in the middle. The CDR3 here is CASSHHLKGPSGNTIYF. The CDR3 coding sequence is TGCGCCAGCAGCCACCACCTTAAGGGGCCCTCTGGAAACACCATATATTTT.

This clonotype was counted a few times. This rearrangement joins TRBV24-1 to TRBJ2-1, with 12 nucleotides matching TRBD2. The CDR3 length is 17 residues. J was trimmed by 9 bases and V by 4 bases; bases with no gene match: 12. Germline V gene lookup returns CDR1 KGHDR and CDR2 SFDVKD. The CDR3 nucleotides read TGTGCCACCAGTGAACCACCTAGCGGGAGGGTGACGGGTGAGCAGTTCTTC. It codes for CATSEPPSGRVTGEQFF.

The DNA for the CDR3 is TGCGCCACCGGGAATCTCAACACCATATATTTT. It translates to CATGNLNTIYF. The J gene is TRBJ1-3, the V gene TRBV10-2; no definite D call. Germline CDR1 reads WSHSY; CDR2 reads SAAADI. Trimming shortened V by 10 bases and J by 7 bases, and 11 bases separated the two germline ends. The CDR3 runs to 11 residues.

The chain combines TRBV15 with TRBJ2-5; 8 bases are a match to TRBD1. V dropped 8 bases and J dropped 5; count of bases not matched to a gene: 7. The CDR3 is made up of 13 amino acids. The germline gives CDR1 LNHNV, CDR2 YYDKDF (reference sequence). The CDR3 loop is CATGQGPGETQYF. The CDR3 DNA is TGTGCCACCGGACAGGGTCCTGGCGAGACCCAGTACTTC.

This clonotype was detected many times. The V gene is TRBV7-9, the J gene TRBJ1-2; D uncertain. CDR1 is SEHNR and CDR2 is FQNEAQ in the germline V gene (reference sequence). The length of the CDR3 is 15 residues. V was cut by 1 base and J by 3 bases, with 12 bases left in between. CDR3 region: CASSLVAGQYYGYTF. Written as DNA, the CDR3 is TGTGCCAGCAGCTTAGTGGCCGGGCAATACTATGGCTACACCTTC.

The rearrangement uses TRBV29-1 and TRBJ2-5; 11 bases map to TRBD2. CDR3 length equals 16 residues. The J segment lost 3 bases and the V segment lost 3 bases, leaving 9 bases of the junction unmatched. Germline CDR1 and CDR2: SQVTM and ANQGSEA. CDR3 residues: CSVDGRELAGEETQYF. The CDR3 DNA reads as TGCAGCGTTGACGGTCGTGAACTAGCGGGAGAAGAGACCCAGTACTTC.

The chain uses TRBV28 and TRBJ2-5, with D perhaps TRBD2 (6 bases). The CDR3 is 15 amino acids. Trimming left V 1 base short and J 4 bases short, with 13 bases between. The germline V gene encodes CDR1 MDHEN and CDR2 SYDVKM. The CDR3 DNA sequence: TGTGCCAGCAGTTTATTGGAGGGAGGAGGAGAGACCCAGTACTTC. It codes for CASSLLEGGGETQYF. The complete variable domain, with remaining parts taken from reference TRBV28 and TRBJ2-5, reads DVKVTQSSRYLVKRTGEKVFLECVQDMDHENMFWYRQDPGLGLRLIYFSYDVKMKEKGDIPEGYSVSREKKERFSLILESASTNQTSMYLCASSLLEGGGETQYFGPGTRLLVL.

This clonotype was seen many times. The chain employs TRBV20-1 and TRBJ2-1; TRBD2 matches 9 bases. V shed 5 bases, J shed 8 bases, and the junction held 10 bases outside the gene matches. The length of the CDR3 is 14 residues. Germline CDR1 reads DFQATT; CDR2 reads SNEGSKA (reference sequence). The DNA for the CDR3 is TGCAGTGCTGGGGGCGGGAGGGCCACGGATGAGCAGTTCTTC. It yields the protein CSAGGGRATDEQFF.

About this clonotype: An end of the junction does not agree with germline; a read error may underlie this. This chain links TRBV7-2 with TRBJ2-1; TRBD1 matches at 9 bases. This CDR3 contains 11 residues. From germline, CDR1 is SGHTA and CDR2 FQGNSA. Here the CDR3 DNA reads TGTGCCAGCAGCCCACCGGGACAGGGATGGTTC. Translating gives CASSPPGQGWF.

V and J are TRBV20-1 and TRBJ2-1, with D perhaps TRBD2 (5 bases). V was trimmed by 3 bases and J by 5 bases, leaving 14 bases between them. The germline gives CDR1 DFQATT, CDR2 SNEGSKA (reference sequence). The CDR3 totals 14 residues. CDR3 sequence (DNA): TGCAGTGCTAGGACCAGCGGCCGTAACAATGAGCAGTTCTTC. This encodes CSARTSGRNNEQFF.

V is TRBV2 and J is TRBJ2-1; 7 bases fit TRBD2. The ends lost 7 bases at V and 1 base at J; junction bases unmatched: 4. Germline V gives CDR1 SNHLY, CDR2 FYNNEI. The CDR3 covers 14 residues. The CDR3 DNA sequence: TGTGCCAGCACCGGGGAGGGTTCCTACAATGAGCAGTTCTTC. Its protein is CASTGEGSYNEQFF.